The TCR beta chain under discussion was sequenced for a study of cytotoxic CD8 clonotypes in ibrutinib-treated CLL. General study points: Rare overall, public clonotypes shrank or held steady under therapy. Measured clonality at baseline was greater than in age-matched healthy donors and tracked with circulating CD8+ T-cell counts. Investigators sampled sustained-remission and progressing patients at differing times.

TCRdb's copy holds only in-frame clones and misses some; the assay was immunoSEQ multiplex PCR. The profile covers around 150,000 clones, with 70% to 90% appearing a single time and 6.5% to 8% taken by the ten largest. About this clone: Its antigen is unidentified.

The sequence came from a human donor with chronic lymphocytic leukemia. The sequencing here drew on PBMCs, taken after 36 months of ibrutinib treatment.

CDR3 nucleotides: TGTGCCAGCAGCTTAGACGATACGCAGTATTTT. Translated: CASSLDDTQYF. This chain uses TRBV7-9 with TRBJ2-3; D not resolved. Deletions cut 1 base from V and 6 bases from J, with 2 bases between. The CDR3 spans 11 residues. CDR1 and CDR2 from the germline V gene are SEHNR and FQNEAQ (reference sequence).